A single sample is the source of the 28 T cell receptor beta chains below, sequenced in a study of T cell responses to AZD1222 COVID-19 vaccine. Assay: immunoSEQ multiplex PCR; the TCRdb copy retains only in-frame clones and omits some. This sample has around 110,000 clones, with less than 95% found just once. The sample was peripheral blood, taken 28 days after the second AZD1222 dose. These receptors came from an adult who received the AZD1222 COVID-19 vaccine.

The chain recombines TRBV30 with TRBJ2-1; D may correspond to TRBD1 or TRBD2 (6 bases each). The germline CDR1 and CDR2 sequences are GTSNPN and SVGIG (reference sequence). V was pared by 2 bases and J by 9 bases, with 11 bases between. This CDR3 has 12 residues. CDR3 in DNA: TGTGCCTGGAGTCCGGGGGCGCTTGAGCAGTTCTTC. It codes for CAWSPGALEQFF. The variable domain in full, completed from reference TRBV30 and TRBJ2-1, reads SQTIHQWPATLVQPVGSPLSLECTVEGTSNPNLYWYRQAAGRGLQLLFYSVGIGQISSEVPQNLSASRPQDRQFILSSKKLLLSDSGFYLCAWSPGALEQFFGPGTRLTVL.

The CDR3 nucleotides read TGTGCCATCAGTGAACAGGGGGACTGGGGGACCCAGTACTTC. This translates into CAISEQGDWGTQYF. The chain links TRBV10-3 to TRBJ2-5; 8 bases match TRBD1. V lost 3 bases to trimming and J lost 7 bases; unmatched junction nucleotides: 7. The CDR3 contains 14 residues. Germline loops: CDR1 ENHRY, CDR2 SYGVKD.

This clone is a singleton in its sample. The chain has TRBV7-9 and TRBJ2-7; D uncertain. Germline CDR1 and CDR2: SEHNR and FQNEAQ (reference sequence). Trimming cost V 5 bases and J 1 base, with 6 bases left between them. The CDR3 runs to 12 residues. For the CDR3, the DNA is TGTGCCAGCAGCCTCGGGTCCTACGAGCAGTACTTC. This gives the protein CASSLGSYEQYF.

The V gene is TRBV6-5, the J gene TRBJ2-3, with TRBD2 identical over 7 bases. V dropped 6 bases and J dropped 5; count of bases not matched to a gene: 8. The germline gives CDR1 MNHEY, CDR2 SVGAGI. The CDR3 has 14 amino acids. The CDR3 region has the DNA TGTGCCAGCAGAAGAGCGGGACCAGGAGATACGCAGTATTTT. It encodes CASRRAGPGDTQYF.

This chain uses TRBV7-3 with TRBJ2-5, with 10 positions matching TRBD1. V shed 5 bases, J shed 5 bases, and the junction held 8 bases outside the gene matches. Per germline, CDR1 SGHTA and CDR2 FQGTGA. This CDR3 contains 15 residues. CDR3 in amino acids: CASSPSGQGTETQYF. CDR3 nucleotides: TGTGCCAGCAGCCCCTCGGGACAGGGGACGGAGACCCAGTACTTC.

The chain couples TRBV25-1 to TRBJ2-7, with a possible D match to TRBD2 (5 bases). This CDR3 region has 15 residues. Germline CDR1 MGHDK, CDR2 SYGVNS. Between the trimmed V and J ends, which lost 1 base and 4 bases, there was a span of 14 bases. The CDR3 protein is CASSESRTGRYEQYF. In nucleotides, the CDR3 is TGTGCCAGCAGTGAATCGAGGACTGGACGGTACGAGCAGTACTTC.

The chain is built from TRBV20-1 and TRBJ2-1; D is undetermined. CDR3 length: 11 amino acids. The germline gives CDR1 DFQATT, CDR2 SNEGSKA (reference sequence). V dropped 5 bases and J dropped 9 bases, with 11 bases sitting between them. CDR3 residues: CSAYFLGEQFF. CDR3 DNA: TGCAGTGCTTACTTTCTGGGTGAGCAGTTCTTC.

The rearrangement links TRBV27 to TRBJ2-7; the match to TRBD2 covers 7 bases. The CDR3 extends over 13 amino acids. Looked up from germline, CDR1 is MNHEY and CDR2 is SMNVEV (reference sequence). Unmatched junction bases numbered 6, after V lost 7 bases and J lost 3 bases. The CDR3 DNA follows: TGTGCCAGCATAGGGCGGGGGAACTACGAGCAGTACTTC. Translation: CASIGRGNYEQYF.

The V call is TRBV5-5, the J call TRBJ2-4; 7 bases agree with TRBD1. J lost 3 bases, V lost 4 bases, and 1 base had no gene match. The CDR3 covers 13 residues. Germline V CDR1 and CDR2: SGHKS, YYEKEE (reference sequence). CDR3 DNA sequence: TGTGCCAGCAGCGGGACAGACAAAAACATTCAGTACTTC. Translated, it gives CASSGTDKNIQYF.

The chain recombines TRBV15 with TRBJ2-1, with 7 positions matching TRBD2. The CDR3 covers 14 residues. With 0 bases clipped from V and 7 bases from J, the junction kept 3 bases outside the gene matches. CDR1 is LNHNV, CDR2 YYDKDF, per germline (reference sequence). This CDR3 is CATSREGTTNEQFF. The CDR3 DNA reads TGTGCCACCAGCAGAGAAGGGACTACAAATGAGCAGTTCTTC. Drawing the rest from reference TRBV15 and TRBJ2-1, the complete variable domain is DAMVIQNPRYQVTQFGKPVTLSCSQTLNHNVMYWYQQKSSQAPKLLFHYYDKDFNNEADTPDNFQSRRPNTSFCFLDIRSPGLGDTAMYLCATSREGTTNEQFFGPGTRLTVL.

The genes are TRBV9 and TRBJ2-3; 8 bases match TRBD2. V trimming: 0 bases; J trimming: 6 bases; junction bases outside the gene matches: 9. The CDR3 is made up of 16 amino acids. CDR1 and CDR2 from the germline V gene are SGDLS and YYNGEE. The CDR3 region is CASSVVAGGVVDTQYF. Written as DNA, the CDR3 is TGTGCCAGCAGCGTAGTGGCGGGGGGTGTTGTCGATACGCAGTATTTT.

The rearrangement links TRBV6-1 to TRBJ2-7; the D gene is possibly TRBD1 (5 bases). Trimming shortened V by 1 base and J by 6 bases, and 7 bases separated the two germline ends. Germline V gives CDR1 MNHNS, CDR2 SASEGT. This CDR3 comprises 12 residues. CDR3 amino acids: CASSEGRGEQYF. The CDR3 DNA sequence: TGTGCCAGCAGTGAAGGAAGGGGCGAGCAGTACTTC.

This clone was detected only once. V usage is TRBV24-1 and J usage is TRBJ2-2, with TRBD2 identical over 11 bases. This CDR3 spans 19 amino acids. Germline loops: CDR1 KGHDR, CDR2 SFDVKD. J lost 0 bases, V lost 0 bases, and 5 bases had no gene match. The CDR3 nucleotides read TGTGCCACCAGTGATTTGGGGGCTAGCGGGGGGCCGAACACCGGGGAGCTGTTTTTT. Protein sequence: CATSDLGASGGPNTGELFF.

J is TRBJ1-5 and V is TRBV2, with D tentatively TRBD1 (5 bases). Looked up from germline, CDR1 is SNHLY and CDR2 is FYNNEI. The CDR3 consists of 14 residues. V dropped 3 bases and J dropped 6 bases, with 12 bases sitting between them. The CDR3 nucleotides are TGTGCCAGCAGTGACAGGGAAATAAGTCAGCCCCAGCATTTT. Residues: CASSDREISQPQHF. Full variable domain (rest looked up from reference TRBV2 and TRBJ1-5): EPEVTQTPSHQVTQMGQEVILRCVPISNHLYFYWYRQILGQKVEFLVSFYNNEISEKSEIFDDQFSVERPDGSNFTLKIRSTKLEDSAMYFCASSDREISQPQHFGDGTRLSIL.

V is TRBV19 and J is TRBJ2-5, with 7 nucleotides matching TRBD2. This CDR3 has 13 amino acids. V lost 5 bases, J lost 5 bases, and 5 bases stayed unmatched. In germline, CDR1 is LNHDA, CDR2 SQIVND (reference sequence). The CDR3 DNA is TGTGCCAGTAGTTCCCAGGGAGGGGAGACCCAGTACTTC. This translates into CASSSQGGETQYF. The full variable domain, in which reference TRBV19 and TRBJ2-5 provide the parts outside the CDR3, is DGGITQSPKYLFRKEGQNVTLSCEQNLNHDAMYWYRQDPGQGLRLIYYSQIVNDFQKGDIAEGYSVSREKKESFPLTVTSAQKNPTAFYLCASSSQGGETQYFGPGTRLLVL.

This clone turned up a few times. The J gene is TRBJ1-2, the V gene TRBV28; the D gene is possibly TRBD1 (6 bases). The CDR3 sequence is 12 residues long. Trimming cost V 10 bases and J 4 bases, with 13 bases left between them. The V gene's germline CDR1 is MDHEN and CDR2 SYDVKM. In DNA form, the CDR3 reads TGTGCCACCAGGGGTACAGGCTATGGCTACACCTTC. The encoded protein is CATRGTGYGYTF.

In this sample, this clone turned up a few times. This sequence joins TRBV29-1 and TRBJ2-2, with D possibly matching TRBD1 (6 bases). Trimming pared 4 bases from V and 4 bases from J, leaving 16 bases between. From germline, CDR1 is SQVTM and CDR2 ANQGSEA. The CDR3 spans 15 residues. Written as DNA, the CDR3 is TGCAGCGTTGGGGTGGGGGCGTCGTCCACCGGGGAGCTGTTTTTT. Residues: CSVGVGASSTGELFF.

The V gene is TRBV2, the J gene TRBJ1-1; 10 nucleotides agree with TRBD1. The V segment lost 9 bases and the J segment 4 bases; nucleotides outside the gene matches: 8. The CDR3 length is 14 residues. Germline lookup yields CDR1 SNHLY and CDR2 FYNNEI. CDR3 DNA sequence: TGTGCCAGTTCGACGACAGGGGGCTTCACTGAAGCTTTCTTT. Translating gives CASSTTGGFTEAFF.

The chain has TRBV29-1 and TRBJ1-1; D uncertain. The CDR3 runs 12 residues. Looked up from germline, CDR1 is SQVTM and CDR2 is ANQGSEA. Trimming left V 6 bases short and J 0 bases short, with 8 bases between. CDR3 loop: CSVFDLNTEAFF. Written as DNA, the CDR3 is TGCAGCGTCTTCGACCTGAACACTGAAGCTTTCTTT.

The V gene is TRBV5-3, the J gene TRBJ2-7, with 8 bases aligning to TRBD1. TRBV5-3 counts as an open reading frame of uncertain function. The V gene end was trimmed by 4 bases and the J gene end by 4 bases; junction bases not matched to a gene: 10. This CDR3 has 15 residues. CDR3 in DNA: TGTGCCAGAAGCCTAATGACGGACAGGGATTACGAGCAGTACTTC. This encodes CARSLMTDRDYEQYF.

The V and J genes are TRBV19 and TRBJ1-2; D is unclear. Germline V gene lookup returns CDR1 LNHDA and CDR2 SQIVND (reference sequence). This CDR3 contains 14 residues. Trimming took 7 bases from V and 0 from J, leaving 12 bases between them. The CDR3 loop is CASNRQASNYGYTF. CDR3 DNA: TGTGCCAGTAATCGGCAGGCTTCTAACTATGGCTACACCTTC.

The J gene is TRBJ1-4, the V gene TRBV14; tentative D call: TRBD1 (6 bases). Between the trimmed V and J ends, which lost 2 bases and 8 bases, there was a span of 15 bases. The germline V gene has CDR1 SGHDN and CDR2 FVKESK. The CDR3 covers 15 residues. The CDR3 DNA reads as TGTGCCAGCAGCCAACCCTCAGGGGTACGGGAAAAACTGTTTTTT. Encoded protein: CASSQPSGVREKLFF.

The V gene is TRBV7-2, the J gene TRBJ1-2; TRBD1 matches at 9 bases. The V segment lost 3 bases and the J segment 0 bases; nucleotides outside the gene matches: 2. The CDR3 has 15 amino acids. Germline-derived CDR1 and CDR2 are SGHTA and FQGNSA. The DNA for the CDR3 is TGTGCCAGCAGCTTGGACAGGGGACCTAACTATGGCTACACCTTC. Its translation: CASSLDRGPNYGYTF. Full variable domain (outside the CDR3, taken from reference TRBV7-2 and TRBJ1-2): GAGVSQSPSNKVTEKGKDVELRCDPISGHTALYWYRQSLGQGLEFLIYFQGNSAPDKSGLPSDRFSAERTGGSVSTLTIQRTQQEDSAVYLCASSLDRGPNYGYTFGSGTRLTVV.

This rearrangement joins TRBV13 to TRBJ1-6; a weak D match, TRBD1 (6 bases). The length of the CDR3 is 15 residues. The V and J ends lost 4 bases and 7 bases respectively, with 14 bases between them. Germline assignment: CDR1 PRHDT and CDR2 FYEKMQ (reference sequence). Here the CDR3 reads CASSSQGSWNSPLHF. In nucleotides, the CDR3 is TGTGCCAGCAGCTCACAGGGTTCCTGGAATTCACCCCTCCACTTT.

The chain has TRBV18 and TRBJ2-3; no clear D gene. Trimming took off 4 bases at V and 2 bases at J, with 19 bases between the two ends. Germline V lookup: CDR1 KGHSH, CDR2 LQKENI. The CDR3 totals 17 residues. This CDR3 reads CASSLYSPGETTDTQYF. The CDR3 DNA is TGTGCCAGCTCACTTTACTCGCCCGGAGAAACCACAGATACGCAGTATTTT.

DNA of the CDR3: TGTGCCAGCAGCTTAGGGACAAACAATGAGCAGTTCTTC. The encoded protein is CASSLGTNNEQFF. The J gene is TRBJ2-1, the V gene TRBV7-9; D is possibly TRBD1 (5 bases). The germline V and J ends were trimmed by 1 base and 5 bases, with 6 bases remaining between them. This CDR3 is 13 amino acids long. The germline V gene encodes CDR1 SEHNR and CDR2 FQNEAQ (reference sequence).

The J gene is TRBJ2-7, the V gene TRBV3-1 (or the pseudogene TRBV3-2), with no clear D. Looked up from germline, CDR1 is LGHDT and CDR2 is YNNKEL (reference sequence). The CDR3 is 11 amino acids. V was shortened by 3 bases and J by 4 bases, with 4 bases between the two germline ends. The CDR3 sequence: CASSHRYEQYF. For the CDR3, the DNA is TGTGCCAGCAGCCATCGATACGAGCAGTACTTC.

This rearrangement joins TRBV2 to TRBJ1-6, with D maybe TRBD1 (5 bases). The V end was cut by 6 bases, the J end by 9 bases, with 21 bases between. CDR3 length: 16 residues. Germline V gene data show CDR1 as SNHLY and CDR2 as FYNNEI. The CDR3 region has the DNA TGTGCCAGCAGAGGGACGAGGGGACGGGTAGGTTCACCCCTCCACTTT. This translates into CASRGTRGRVGSPLHF.